This paragraph covers one T cell receptor (beta chain) sequence. Its antigen is currently not known. The input lacks base qualities; no much larger clone sits a single base away. These data come from a study of blood T cell repertoires in COVID-19 (dated by TCRdb to 2018 to 2020). Regarding the study in general: Samples from collaborators originated in the United States, Italy and Spain and spanned both the acute and convalescent phases of COVID-19. A freely available public database, intended as a resource for researchers studying the immune response to SARS-CoV-2, is where the repertoires were released. The prospective study material was composed of cDNA or gDNA derived from T cells, B-cell-depleted T cells, or PBMCs. The dataset comprised deeply sampled blood TCRbeta repertoires from subjects exposed to, actively infected with, or recovered from COVID-19. Nearly every sample came with metadata listing a de-identified subject ID, COVID-19 status, age in years and sex. The samples were drawn from two sources: the first 160 participants of the ongoing ImmuneRACE study, and 1,254 subjects contributed by 6 global collaborators. HLA class I and class II types, where available, came from metadata supplied by the sample provider rather than from assay-based typing.

In the germline V gene, CDR1 corresponds to MDHEN and CDR2 to SYDVKM. From the cysteine through the phenylalanine, the CDR3 covers 12 amino acids. Of all the DNA, just the CDR3 is kept, 36 bases in frame from base 1. V is pared back by 5 bases and J by 7 bases, with 12 bases lying between the germline termini. Whole blood was collected in K2EDTA tubes by collaborating institutions according to the institutions' own protocols. For TCRbeta analysis, collaborators shipped samples as frozen whole blood, isolated PBMCs, or DNA extracted from either of those sample types. Study-wide findings and limitations: The amount of clinical and demographic metadata varied by source and participant and was provided uncurated.

TCRbeta CDR3 regions were amplified from genomic DNA by means of the immunoSEQ Assay, a bias-controlled multiplex PCR. The study's processing was this. Within the assay, amplification of reference gene primers was used to estimate how many nucleated cells each sample contained. Sequence reads were collapsed and filtered to measure the absolute abundance of every unique TCRbeta CDR3 rearrangement. For each sample, productive Simpson clonality was calculated as the square root of Simpson's diversity index across productive rearrangements. TCRdb took over this immuneACCESS table, retaining in-frame rearrangements with V and J assigned. Such tables are incomplete; in checked studies, under half of the missing clones stem from an unresolved V gene, and the remainder is unexplained. That table gives V, J and clone size, and the DNA gave D and trimming. The sample data list about 74,000 clones, and about 83% of these were observed just once. The leading ten clones occupy around 41% of the sample.

The chain employs TRBV28 and TRBJ2-7; the best D guess is TRBD1, with 6 bases matching. This receptor was taken from a man older than 75 with acute or convalescent COVID-19. The sample was peripheral blood. This receptor has the CDR3 CASSTGMGEQYF. The nucleotides are TGTGCCAGCAGTACAGGGATGGGGGAGCAGTACTTC.